This TCR beta chain was profiled in a study of lymphopenia after photon versus proton radiotherapy. Losses at the gene ends were 3 bases for V and 10 bases for J; bases not matched to a gene: 11. Germline V lookup: CDR1 LGHNA, CDR2 YNFKEQ. The CDR3 covers 16 residues. The table came from immunoSEQ multiplex PCR; TCRdb's copy has only in-frame clones and leaves some out. Here the sample spans around 70,000 clones, about 90% being singletons. The sequences come from peripheral blood, collected from a patient treated with photon-based radiotherapy. This sequence originates from a woman between 40 and 50 years old with cholangiocarcinoma. This rearrangement joins TRBV4-2 to TRBJ2-2; 10 bases align to TRBD1. This chain's CDR3 is CASSQDGTGVKKELFF. The CDR3 nucleotides read TGTGCCAGCAGCCAGGACGGGACAGGGGTAAAGAAGGAGCTGTTTTTT.